The 2 T cell receptor beta chains given below trace back to one sample, sequenced in a study of OX40 agonist ivuxolimab in advanced cancers. Library generation was performed with the immunoSEQ multiplex PCR assay. The table comes from immuneACCESS by way of TCRdb, which keeps in-frame sequences with V and J called. Part of the clones is missing from these tables; in studies checked, under half for an unresolved V gene and the rest for unknown reasons. The table for this sample lists 30,000 to 40,000 clones; around 90% of them were counted only once. The ten most abundant clones make up about 35% of the sample. The input for sequencing was CD4+ or CD8+ T cells sorted from blood, taken in a trial of the OX40 agonist ivuxolimab. The receptors originated from an adult with an advanced solid tumor such as melanoma, head and neck, liver or kidney cancer.

The rearrangement links TRBV5-6 to TRBJ2-7; tentative D call: TRBD1 (6 bases). CDR1 and CDR2 (germline): SGHDT, YYEEEE. Trimming took 4 bases from V and 2 from J, leaving 16 bases between them. The CDR3 totals 15 residues. The CDR3 DNA is TGTGCCAGCAGCACCCCGGACAGTCCACCCTACGAGCAGTACTTC. It specifies CASSTPDSPPYEQYF.

The V call is TRBV6-5, the J call TRBJ1-3; D is uncertain. Germline CDR1 MNHEY, CDR2 SVGAGI. The CDR3 totals 16 residues. V was pared by 0 bases and J by 0 bases, with 9 bases between. The DNA for the CDR3 is TGTGCCAGCAGTTACTCGTCCCCAGACTCTGGAAACACCATATATTTT. Its translation: CASSYSSPDSGNTIYF.